The present entry profiles one T cell receptor (beta chain) with its context. What this receptor recognizes is not known. Per-base quality was not reported, and no clone a single base away is much larger than it. These data are taken from a study of regulatory T cells (dated by TCRdb to between 2018 and 2020). General notes on the study: Between CD3G-deficient patients and healthy controls, the study compared T-cell receptor beta repertoires in sorted regulatory T cells, conventional CD4+ T cells and CD8+ T cells. Overall study results and their limits: Restricted unique TRB V-J pairs and skewed V and J gene usage were observed in patient repertoires, most markedly in regulatory T cells. Conventional CD4+ T cells from CD3G-deficient patients were enriched for hydrophobic residues at CDR3 positions 6 and 7, suggesting more self-reactive specificities.

All CD3G-deficient patients had evidence of autoimmunity, which was more severe in two of the patients. At the time of testing, the patients were between 2 and 39 years old, and their CD4+ and CD8+ T cells had reduced naive proportions and increased memory proportions. CD4+ cells were FACS-sorted into CD25-high CD127-low regulatory T cells and CD25-low CD127-high conventional CD4+ T cells. Several individuals with CD3G deficiency were included in the patient group. Patient samples and clinical data came from an international physician network spanning the United States, Europe and Asia. Ficoll density separation was used to isolate peripheral blood mononuclear cells. For the multiplex PCR, 52 forward TRBV primers and 13 reverse TRBJ primers were used, and amplification bias was corrected with both assay-based and computational methods. Rearranged TRB loci were amplified from genomic DNA by multiplex PCR within the immunoSEQ assay. Sequencing of the TRB amplicons was done on an Illumina HiSeq platform. Under the source paper's analysis protocol: Raw sequences were error-filtered and aligned to reference gene sequences by custom algorithms, then analyzed with the immunoSEQ online tools. Frequencies of productive and nonproductive TRB rearrangements were assessed among unique sequences as well as among total sequences. The likelihood of self-reactivity was estimated by examining two features, hydrophobicity and amino acid composition, of TRB CDR3 positions 6 and 7. Groups were compared by t tests, Mann-Whitney tests or two-way ANOVA performed in Prism software. In TCRdb, the immuneACCESS table is reduced to in-frame sequences with V and J assigned. These tables do not hold every clone; where another copy was compared, an unresolved V gene accounts for under half, and the others remain unexplained. V and J calls and clone size are copied from that table; D and trimming were computed from the DNA. The sample contains roughly 32,000 clones, about nine tenths of them found a single time. The top ten clones comprise more than 2% of the sample.

The trim is 1 base for V and 4 bases for J, with a gap of 10 bases between the germline ends. Including the terminal cysteine and phenylalanine, the CDR3 comprises 15 residues. Only CDR3 DNA remains: 45 bases, in frame from the first base. According to the germline V gene (reference sequence), CDR1 reads LNHDA and CDR2 reads SQIVND. This TCR came from a person under 35 with CD3G deficiency. Sequencing input: conventional CD4+ T cells sorted from blood. The chain joins TRBV19 to TRBJ2-2; a tentative D call is TRBD1 (5 bases match). The CDR3 region has the sequence CASSIAQGPTGELFF. The DNA sequence reads TGTGCCAGTAGTATAGCGCAGGGCCCCACCGGGGAGCTGTTTTTT.